This T cell receptor (beta chain) derives from a study of regulatory T cells in long-lasting Graves disease. Study as a whole: Antithyroid drug intake by newly diagnosed Graves' patients had lasted under 3 months.

V was clipped by 6 bases and J by 7 bases, with 24 bases between them. The germline gives CDR1 MDHEN, CDR2 SYDVKM. The CDR3 is 17 amino acids. iRepertoire HTBI primers and Arm-PCR of CDR3 regions built TCR beta libraries. As originally analysed: Across the samples, identification revealed about 62 TRBV and some 14 TRBJ segments. TCRdb reprocessed the multiplex PCR reads via MiXCR and lists one record per CDR3 protein. It is TCRdb's table, rather than the study itself, that gives the V and J calls and clone size. The sample has about 420,000 distinct CDR3 sequences; around 15% are singletons. Time point described: newly diagnosed GD, antithyroid drugs for less than 3 months. PBMC RNA served as the TCR library source. Notes on this clonotype: Its specificity is unknown.

Whole-study findings and limits: Favoring TRBV28, TRBJ1-2 and TRBJ2-5 was a feature seen in persistent disease.

The same sample was also studied in work on T cells in Graves' hyperthyroidism and ophthalmopathy. That paper states: Exclusions: uncontrolled infection, other autoimmune disease, pregnancy, lactation.

Sequenced here: peripheral blood mononuclear cells (PBMCs), sampled at new diagnosis, from a patient treated with antithyroid drugs. The chain has TRBV28 and TRBJ1-4; the D gene is possibly TRBD1 (5 bases). The TCR sequence derives from a woman younger than 35 with Graves disease. CDR3 nucleotide sequence: TGTGCCAGCAGAACCACCCCCGGGACGCCAAGGGGTGAAAAACTGTTTTTT. Amino acids: CASRTTPGTPRGEKLFF.